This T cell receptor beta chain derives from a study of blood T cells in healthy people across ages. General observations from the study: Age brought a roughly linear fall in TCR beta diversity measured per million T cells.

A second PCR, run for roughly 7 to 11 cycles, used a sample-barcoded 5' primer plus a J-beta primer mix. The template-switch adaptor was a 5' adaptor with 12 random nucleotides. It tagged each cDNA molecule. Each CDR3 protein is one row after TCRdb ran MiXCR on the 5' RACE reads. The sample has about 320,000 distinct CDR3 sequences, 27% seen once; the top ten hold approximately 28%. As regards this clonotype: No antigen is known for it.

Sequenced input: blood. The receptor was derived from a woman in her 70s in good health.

The CDR3 reads CASSLRGDWQYF. In DNA, the CDR3 is TGTGCCAGCAGCTTAAGGGGAGATTGGCAGTACTTC. The genes are TRBV13 and TRBJ2-7; D possibly uses TRBD1 or TRBD2 (5 bases each). Germline CDR1 and CDR2: PRHDT and FYEKMQ (reference sequence). Trimming cost V 2 bases and J 9 bases, with 11 bases left between them. This CDR3 comprises 12 residues.